The clone carrying this TCR beta chain occurred a few times. Its antigen is unidentified. This CDR3 has 17 residues. V lost 0 bases and J lost 2; bases outside the gene matches: 8. Germline V gene lookup returns CDR1 MGHRA and CDR2 YSYEKL. This record belongs to a study of beta chain features in type 1 diabetes. Study results and limitations: Reads derived from cDNA could over-represent cells showing high TCR expression. Insertions at VDJ junctions were less frequent in type 1 diabetes patients. These patients also deleted more nucleotides at the same junctions.

Of the isolated RNA, all was reverse transcribed, and so the sequenced material was expressed TCRB transcripts. Sequencing of naive, central memory and regulatory T cell samples gave an average of around 4 million reads. Clones were read by immunoSEQ multiplex PCR, and TCRdb kept only the in-frame ones, dropping some. The table includes around 240,000 clones, over 8.5% detected once. What was sequenced was naive CD4+ T cells from blood. The V and J genes are TRBV4-1 and TRBJ2-7; 9 bases line up with TRBD2. The receptor's source is a young woman in good health. Here the CDR3 reads CASSQDGPSGAPYEQYF. CDR3 in DNA: TGCGCCAGCAGCCAAGACGGCCCTAGCGGGGCCCCCTACGAGCAGTACTTC.